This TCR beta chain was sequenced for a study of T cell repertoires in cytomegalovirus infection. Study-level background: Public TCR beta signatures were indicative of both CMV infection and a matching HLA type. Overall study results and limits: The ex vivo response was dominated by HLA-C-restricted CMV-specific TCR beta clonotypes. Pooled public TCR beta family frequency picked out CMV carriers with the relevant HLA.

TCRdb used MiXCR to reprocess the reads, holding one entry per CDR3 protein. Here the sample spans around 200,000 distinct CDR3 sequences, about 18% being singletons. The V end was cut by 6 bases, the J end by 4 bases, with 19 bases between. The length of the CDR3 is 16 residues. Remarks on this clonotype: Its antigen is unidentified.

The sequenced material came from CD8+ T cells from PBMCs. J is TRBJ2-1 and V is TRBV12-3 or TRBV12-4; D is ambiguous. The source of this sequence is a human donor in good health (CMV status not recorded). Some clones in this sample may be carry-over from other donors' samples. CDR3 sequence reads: CASRKDDRLGYNEQFF. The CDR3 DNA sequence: TGTGCCAGCAGGAAAGATGATAGGTTGGGGTACAATGAGCAGTTCTTC.